Listed here are 24 T cell receptor beta chains from one sample, sequenced in a study of blood T cell repertoires in COVID-19. The repertoire was sequenced with immunoSEQ multiplex PCR; TCRdb's copy has only in-frame clones and lacks some. Of about 190,000 clones in the sample, about 82% were seen once. Specimen: peripheral blood. These receptors were collected from a woman in her thirties with acute or convalescent COVID-19.

CDR3 DNA: TGTGCCAGCAGCGTAGGACAGATCACTGAAGCTTTCTTT. This gives the protein CASSVGQITEAFF. V gene TRBV9 combines with J gene TRBJ1-1; maybe TRBD1 (5 bases). The germline V gene encodes CDR1 SGDLS and CDR2 YYNGEE. Trimming cost V 0 bases and J 4 bases, with 7 bases left between them. The CDR3 has 13 amino acids. Using reference TRBV9 and TRBJ1-1 for the parts outside the CDR3, the full variable domain is DSGVTQTPKHLITATGQRVTLRCSPRSGDLSVYWYQQSLDQGLQFLIQYYNGEERAKGNILERFSAQQFPDLHSELNLSSLELGDSALYFCASSVGQITEAFFGQGTRLTVV.

The V gene is TRBV28, the J gene TRBJ1-5; 9 nucleotides agree with TRBD1. The V gene's germline CDR1 is MDHEN and CDR2 SYDVKM. The CDR3 has 16 amino acids. Trimming removed 2 bases from V and 3 bases from J; junction bases left unmatched: 5. The CDR3 protein is CASSLEGQGYNQPQHF. The CDR3 DNA sequence: TGTGCCAGCAGTTTAGAGGGACAGGGCTACAATCAGCCCCAGCATTTT.

The V call is TRBV5-1, the J call TRBJ2-1; TRBD2 aligns across 10 bases. V lost 0 bases, J lost 0 bases, and 15 bases stayed unmatched. The CDR3 loop spans 21 amino acids. The germline V gene encodes CDR1 SGHRS and CDR2 YFSETQ. DNA of the CDR3: TGCGCCAGCAGCTTGGGAAGTTTGTCCGGACTAGCGGTGAGCTCCTACAATGAGCAGTTCTTC. Residues: CASSLGSLSGLAVSSYNEQFF.

The chain combines TRBV15 with TRBJ2-3, with TRBD2 identical over 11 bases. Germline trimming cut 0 bases from V and 4 bases from J; bases unmatched to any gene: 6. The CDR3 is 17 residues long. The germline V gene has CDR1 LNHNV and CDR2 YYDKDF (reference sequence). In DNA form, the CDR3 reads TGTGCCACCAGCAGAGATGCTAGCGGGAGGTTAGCAGATACGCAGTATTTT. Translation gives CATSRDASGRLADTQYF.

This clone has at least ten counts. The J gene is TRBJ2-7, the V gene TRBV27, with 8 bases aligning to TRBD1. The CDR3 totals 14 residues. CDR1 and CDR2 from the germline V gene are MNHEY and SMNVEV (reference sequence). V shed 3 bases, J shed 3 bases, and the junction held 4 bases outside the gene matches. The CDR3 sequence: CASSLQGANYEQYF. Here the CDR3 DNA reads TGTGCCAGCAGTTTGCAGGGGGCCAACTACGAGCAGTACTTC.

On this clone: The conserved closing phenylalanine or tryptophan is absent in this CDR3, likely reflecting a read error. The DNA is omitted, as the CDR3 cannot be located on it reliably, and the CDR3 follows TCRdb's listing. This chain links TRBV11-3 with TRBJ1-6; the table's D call of TRBD1 was not tested on the DNA. Germline V gene sequence: CDR1 SGHNT, CDR2 YENEEA. The CDR3 contains 9 residues when both ends are counted. The CDR3 is CASSLVDTL.

This clone appeared a few times. The gene calls are TRBV27 and TRBJ1-2; D is perhaps TRBD1 (6 bases). V was trimmed by 6 bases and J by 7 bases, leaving 18 bases between them. CDR1 and CDR2 from the germline V gene are MNHEY and SMNVEV (reference sequence). This CDR3 spans 14 amino acids. The CDR3 loop is CASRKTGSRSGYTF. The DNA of the CDR3 is TGTGCCAGCAGGAAGACAGGTTCTCGGTCTGGCTACACCTTC.

This chain joins TRBV27 and TRBJ1-5; 7 nucleotides line up with TRBD1. The V gene's germline CDR1 is MNHEY and CDR2 SMNVEV (reference sequence). The ends lost 5 bases at V and 7 bases at J; junction bases unmatched: 8. CDR3 size: 14 residues. DNA for the CDR3: TGTGCCAGCAGTCCGACAGGGCTTAGGCAGCCCCAGCATTTT. It encodes CASSPTGLRQPQHF.

This rearrangement joins TRBV5-4 to TRBJ2-5, with D tentatively TRBD2 (7 bases). Trimming removed 4 bases at V and 2 bases at J, with 21 bases between. The CDR3 spans 17 residues. In germline, CDR1 is SGHNT, CDR2 YYREEE (reference sequence). CDR3 sequence reads: CASSTPGGRGGQETQYF. Here the CDR3 DNA reads TGTGCCAGCAGCACCCCCGGGGGGAGGGGGGGTCAAGAGACCCAGTACTTC.

This chain uses TRBV6-2 or TRBV6-3 with TRBJ2-7; 7 nucleotides line up with TRBD1. Germline CDR1 MNHEY, CDR2 SVGEGT. The V and J ends lost 4 bases and 1 base, in that order; junction bases with no gene match: 10. The CDR3 contains 16 residues. The CDR3 protein is CASSFNPGQPSYEQYF. In DNA form, the CDR3 reads TGTGCCAGCAGTTTTAATCCGGGACAGCCATCCTACGAGCAGTACTTC.

This chain links TRBV5-1 with TRBJ2-7, with D uncertain. The V end was cut by 2 bases, the J end by 3 bases, with 9 bases between. Germline V gene data show CDR1 as SGHRS and CDR2 as YFSETQ. CDR3 length equals 13 residues. The CDR3 here is CASSLTTDYEQYF. DNA for the CDR3: TGCGCCAGCAGCTTAACTACCGACTACGAGCAGTACTTC.

DNA for the CDR3: TGTGCCAGCAGTTACGACACATCCTACGAGCAGTACTTC. It codes for CASSYDTSYEQYF. The J gene is TRBJ2-7, the V gene TRBV6-5; D uncertain. The CDR3 runs to 13 residues. The germline gives CDR1 MNHEY, CDR2 SVGAGI. The V end lost 2 bases, the J end lost 1 base, and 6 bases lay between the germline ends.

The chain uses TRBV18 and TRBJ1-5; 10 nucleotides line up with TRBD1. J lost 6 bases, V lost 5 bases, and 4 bases had no gene match. This CDR3 has 14 amino acids. CDR1 KGHSH and CDR2 LQKENI come from the germline V gene. In DNA, the CDR3 is TGTGCCAGCTCAGGGACAGGGGCCGTTCAGCCCCAGCATTTT. It yields the protein CASSGTGAVQPQHF.

The chain links TRBV2 to TRBJ1-5; D is perhaps TRBD1 (6 bases). The germline V and J ends were trimmed by 0 bases and 2 bases, with 17 bases remaining between them. The germline gives CDR1 SNHLY, CDR2 FYNNEI. The CDR3 loop spans 18 amino acids. CDR3 coding DNA: TGTGCCAGCAGTGAAGCACCGGACAGAAACCAGGGCAATCAGCCCCAGCATTTT. This encodes CASSEAPDRNQGNQPQHF. The full variable domain, completed using reference TRBV2 and TRBJ1-5, is EPEVTQTPSHQVTQMGQEVILRCVPISNHLYFYWYRQILGQKVEFLVSFYNNEISEKSEIFDDQFSVERPDGSNFTLKIRSTKLEDSAMYFCASSEAPDRNQGNQPQHFGDGTRLSIL.

The chain combines TRBV5-6 with TRBJ2-7; D gene ambiguous. The CDR3 loop spans 16 amino acids. V was shortened by 0 bases and J by 7 bases, with 20 bases between the two germline ends. Germline V gives CDR1 SGHDT, CDR2 YYEEEE. In nucleotides, the CDR3 is TGTGCCAGCAGCTTGGCCCTTGACAACACTCAGGTGGAGCAGTACTTC. This sequence encodes CASSLALDNTQVEQYF.

The chain is built from TRBV6-2 or TRBV6-3 and TRBJ1-5; 8 positions agree with TRBD1. Germline V gives CDR1 MNHEY, CDR2 SVGEGT. The V segment lost 2 bases and the J segment 4 bases; nucleotides outside the gene matches: 7. CDR3 length equals 16 residues. The CDR3 region is CASSYLPGTGNQPQHF. In DNA, the CDR3 is TGTGCCAGCAGTTACCTACCGGGGACAGGAAATCAGCCCCAGCATTTT.

V gene TRBV27 combines with J gene TRBJ1-4; D perhaps matches TRBD1 (5 bases). V lost 4 bases to trimming and J lost 0 bases, with 18 bases between them. The germline gives CDR1 MNHEY, CDR2 SMNVEV (reference sequence). The CDR3 covers 18 residues. The CDR3 region has the DNA TGTGCCAGCAGTTCCTACCCCCAGGGAATGGCAACTAATGAAAAACTGTTTTTT. Its translation is CASSSYPQGMATNEKLFF.

The chain is built from TRBV7-9 and TRBJ2-5, with 9 bases matching TRBD2. V was pared by 5 bases and J by 3 bases, with 7 bases of the junction left unmatched. The V gene's germline CDR1 is SEHNR and CDR2 FQNEAQ (reference sequence). This CDR3 is built from 15 residues. The CDR3 coding sequence is TGTGCCAGCAGCCCTCCTGTAGCGGGAGAAGAGACCCAGTACTTC. It codes for CASSPPVAGEETQYF.

V and J are TRBV6-5 and TRBJ1-4, with D perhaps matching TRBD1 (5 bases). CDR1 and CDR2 from the germline V gene are MNHEY and SVGAGI. The CDR3 is 15 amino acids. Trimming removed 5 bases from V and 6 bases from J, with 16 bases in between. The CDR3 DNA is TGTGCCAGCAGTAACTTGGGGGGGGGAGATGAAAAACTGTTTTTT. Protein product: CASSNLGGGDEKLFF.

CDR3 sequence: CASSRDRGRNQPQHF. The CDR3 nucleotides read TGTGCCAGCAGTCGGGACAGGGGGCGAAATCAGCCCCAGCATTTT. The genes are TRBV6-2 or TRBV6-3 and TRBJ1-5, with TRBD1 identical over 12 bases. Per the germline V gene, CDR1 is MNHEY and CDR2 is SVGEGT. V lost 5 bases and J lost 4; bases outside the gene matches: 3. The CDR3 length is 15 residues.

The chain joins TRBV5-6 to TRBJ2-7; TRBD2 agrees at 12 bases. The ends lost 2 bases at V and 1 base at J; junction bases unmatched: 10. The CDR3 length is 18 residues. CDR1 is SGHDT, CDR2 YYEEEE, per germline. CDR3 sequence reads: CASSLIGLAGFGSYEQYF. DNA for the CDR3: TGTGCCAGCAGCTTAATTGGACTAGCGGGATTTGGTTCCTACGAGCAGTACTTC.

The rearrangement links TRBV19 to TRBJ2-1, with 7 bases aligning to TRBD1. Germline CDR1 LNHDA, CDR2 SQIVND (reference sequence). The CDR3 is 18 amino acids. V shed 4 bases, J shed 0 bases, and the junction held 12 bases outside the gene matches. For the CDR3, the DNA is TGTGCCAGTAGTACCCCCTCGACAGGGCATCCCTCCTACAATGAGCAGTTCTTC. Residues: CASSTPSTGHPSYNEQFF.

The V gene is TRBV19, the J gene TRBJ1-6; tentatively, D is TRBD1 (5 bases). Trimming pared 3 bases from V and 7 bases from J, leaving 10 bases between. This CDR3 has 14 residues. Germline CDR1 is LNHDA and CDR2 is SQIVND (reference sequence). The CDR3 nucleotides are TGTGCCAGTAGTATGTCGGGGGGAAATTCACCCCTCCACTTT. Translated: CASSMSGGNSPLHF.

The chain uses TRBV2 and TRBJ1-3, with D unclear. CDR1 and CDR2 (germline): SNHLY, FYNNEI. There are 14 residues in the CDR3. V lost 5 bases, J lost 8 bases, and 16 bases lay in between. The CDR3 sequence is CASSPGGGRDTIYF. CDR3 nucleotides: TGTGCCAGCAGTCCGGGAGGTGGAAGGGACACCATATATTTT.